Described below is a single T cell receptor beta chain sequence and its context. There is no known antigen for this receptor. Base qualities are not provided; no much larger clone lies one nucleotide away. This record comes from a study of identical twins (dated by TCRdb to the mid-2010s). About the investigation overall: To test whether fetal clonotypes persist, the study used deep sequencing on TCR alpha and beta repertoires from monozygotic twins, unrelated adults of various ages, and cord blood. Replicate twin experiments were performed at different times using different library preparation protocols to rule out contamination. Broad study findings and their caveats: In monozygotic twins, recombination models systematically underestimated out-of-frame TCR alpha sharing, but the models matched the sharing seen between unrelated individuals. Compared with coincidental sharing between unrelated individuals, an excess of low generation-probability sequences was observed among out-of-frame TCR alpha sequences shared between twins. Because the same donors could not be followed over many years, conclusions were based on cross-sectional statistical analysis. Abundant cord blood beta clonotypes had fewer insertions, young adult naive repertoires showed a similar but weaker trend, and memory repertoires showed no such trend. The excess sharing between twins in beta out-of-frame sequences was weaker because fewer shared sequences reduced the signal-to-noise ratio. Invariant T cells such as MAIT and iNKT could partly confound zero-insertion analyses, although diverse VJ usage argued against such confounding for most clonotypes.

The CDR3 holds 15 amino acids from the cysteine to the phenylalanine. Here the CDR3 DNA is all that survives: 45 bases in frame from base 1. A distance of 9 bases separates the germline ends of V and J, which lose 3 bases and 1 base respectively. From a lookup of the germline V gene, CDR1 and CDR2 are LGHNA and YNFKEQ. All donors were healthy Caucasians. Three pairs of female monozygotic twins, all aged 18 to 29 years, made up the twin cohort. CD4+ and CD8+ T cell populations were isolated with positive isolation kits from Invitrogen. The library was built by means of 5' RACE. Sequenced on an Illumina HiSeq 2000. Template switching introduced a universal primer binding site; the final cDNA contained a unique molecular identifier, enabling accurate counting of TCR cDNA molecules. Specific primers in the conserved constant-segment region were used to synthesize first-strand cDNA for TCR alpha and beta chains. To control for contamination, every cDNA library carried two barcodes: a SMART-Mk sample barcode plus Illumina barcodes. TruSeq adapter sequences, together with Illumina sample barcodes, were added in two successive PCR steps. The Illumina HiSeq platform was used with custom primers to sequence TCR alpha and beta cDNA libraries. The original pipeline was this. Raw reads were processed with MiGEC to extract unique molecular identifiers, and MiXCR was used to determine CDR3 positions. For each individual, recombination models were inferred using an EM algorithm with the repgenHMM and IGoR tools. The analysis of shared clonotypes was done with the tcR package in R, with sharing normalized by the product of cloneset sizes. To study raw recombination without the effects of thymic and clonal selection, out-of-frame nonproductive sequences were analyzed. The public reads were reanalyzed by TCRdb: fastp trimming at Q25, MiXCR alignment, in-frame beta chains only. Entries that share a CDR3 protein sequence are merged under the most common genes and DNA. TCRdb's processing, not the study's, gives the V and J calls here. The sample data list around 530,000 distinct CDR3 sequences, and about 16% of these were observed just once. Roughly 0.46% of the sample belongs to the ten largest clones.

The sample was also reused in another study, on yellow fever vaccine responses in identical twins. The second study's authors report: According to the authors, the vaccine-induced T cell response in identical twins seemed to be partly convergent and partly specific to each individual. The study precisely tracked vaccine-responding T cell clones in identical twins.

Sequencing was carried out using CD4+ T cells sorted from blood. The rearrangement joined TRBV4-2 to TRBJ2-2; perhaps TRBD2 is the D gene, with 6 bases matching. The receptor was isolated from a woman under 30 in good health. The nucleotides read TGTGCCAGCAGCCAGGGGACTCGGAACACCGGGGAGCTGTTTTTT. Its translation reads: CASSQGTRNTGELFF.